Here is one TCR beta chain with its context. Many counts were recorded for this clone. No cognate antigen has been identified for it. The sample holds no much larger clone one base away, and base qualities are not on file. These data belong to a study of metastatic and nonmetastatic thyroid tumors (dated by TCRdb to the early 2020s). In the study overall: Repertoires from peripheral blood and from tumor or nodule tissue samples of malignant and benign thyroid patients were compared. The investigation overall reported the following: In both blood and tumor samples, TCR beta diversity was reported to be significantly higher in malignant tumors than in benign nodules.

None of the patients had been given any treatment before thyroid surgery. Patient clinical samples collected from the early 2010s to the late 2010s were retrospectively analysed using T-cell receptor beta sequencing. The method behind the library was PCR. The instrument given in TCRdb is Illumina HiSeq 4000. High-throughput sequencing was used to profile the CDR3 region of the TCR beta-chain in every patient. The original methods were these. Drawing on CDR3 differences between clinicopathological groups, the researchers built a classifier meant to tell apart patients with distant-metastatic papillary thyroid cancer. The Shannon index was used to assess repertoire diversity, and the Morisita-Horn index was used to assess tumor-blood repertoire similarity. TCRdb itself trimmed the public reads at Q25 with fastp, ran MiXCR and retained productive beta chains. TCRdb's processing, not the authors', yielded these V and J calls. This sample lists some 28,000 clones; roughly 17% were detected once. The ten largest clonotypes hold 4% to 5% of the sample.

The CDR3 numbers 13 residues from cysteine through phenylalanine. Kept here is only the CDR3 DNA, which spans 39 bases and is read in frame from base 1. V and J are truncated by 3 bases and 1 base respectively, leaving an intervening sequence of 6 bases. CDR1 and CDR2 are drawn from the germline V gene: KGHSH, LQKENI. The rearrangement combines TRBV18 with TRBJ1-1; the D gene is possibly TRBD1, with 6 bases matching. The receptor was derived from a female donor with papillary thyroid cancer or a benign thyroid nodule (not recorded which). Some clones in this sample may be carry-over from other donors' samples. Material: blood. In nucleotides, the sequence is TGTGCCAGCTCACCGGGACAGAACACTGAAGCTTTCTTT. Its amino acids are CASSPGQNTEAFF.